This T cell receptor beta chain came from a study of blood T cell repertoires in COVID-19. Across the study: Donors in the United States, Italy and Spain gave samples during acute or convalescent COVID-19. From T cells, B-cell-depleted T cells, or PBMCs came the material, which was cDNA or gDNA.

Per the original methods: Reference gene primers were amplified, and this amplification served to estimate nucleated cell counts. Clones were sequenced by immunoSEQ multiplex PCR, and TCRdb holds only the in-frame ones, with some missing. V and J calls plus clone size are reproduced from that table; the DNA served to infer D and trimming. The profile shows 400,000 to 450,000 clones, around 91% of them singletons. Seattle patients were enrolled during active infection and followed longitudinally. Trimming shortened V by 6 bases and J by 6 bases, and 18 bases separated the two germline ends. The length of the CDR3 is 15 residues. The germline V gene has CDR1 SNHLY and CDR2 FYNNEI.

This rearrangement joins TRBV2 to TRBJ2-1; D may be TRBD2 (5 bases). The clonotype was recovered from a woman between 35 and 50 years old with COVID-19, enrolled during active disease. The sample consisted of peripheral blood. CDR3 nucleotides: TGTGCCAGCAGCGGATCCGGGATACCAGGCAATGAGCAGTTCTTC. It specifies CASSGSGIPGNEQFF.